Following are 30 T cell receptor beta chains from one sample sequenced in a study of technical replicates of blood from several donors (dated by TCRdb to about 2017). The library was obtained by the immunoSEQ multiplex PCR assay. The clones in this table, taken by TCRdb from immuneACCESS, are in-frame only. Not every clone is retained; where verified, under half of the shortfall comes from an unresolved V gene, and the cause of the rest is unknown. For this sample there are about 81,000 clones; about 94% appear just once. The ten largest make up under 0.4% of the sample. Sequencing input: T cells isolated from PBMCs. The receptors originated from a human donor in good health.

The chain recombines TRBV6-5 with TRBJ1-2; tentatively, D is TRBD1 (5 bases). The CDR3 covers 15 residues. V was trimmed by 0 bases and J by 6 bases, leaving 14 bases between them. Germline V gene sequence: CDR1 MNHEY, CDR2 SVGAGI. The CDR3 bases are TGTGCCAGCAGTTACTCGCCCACAGGTTCGAATGGCTACACCTTC. This encodes CASSYSPTGSNGYTF.

V and J are TRBV18 and TRBJ2-1; 10 bases are a match to TRBD2. The J segment lost 6 bases and the V segment lost 3 bases, leaving 5 bases of the junction unmatched. This CDR3 is built from 15 residues. Germline V gene data show CDR1 as KGHSH and CDR2 as LQKENI. The CDR3 is CASSPGASGSNEQFF. As DNA, the CDR3 is TGTGCCAGCTCACCCGGGGCTAGCGGGAGCAATGAGCAGTTCTTC. Complete variable domain (other parts from reference TRBV18 and TRBJ2-1): NAGVMQNPRHLVRRRGQEARLRCSPMKGHSHVYWYRQLPEEGLKFMVYLQKENIIDESGMPKERFSAEFPKEGPSILRIQQVVRGDSAAYFCASSPGASGSNEQFFGPGTRLTVL.

The CDR3 here is CASSLPSPSEDNEQFF. For the CDR3, the DNA is TGTGCCAGCAGCTTACCTTCCCCTAGCGAAGACAATGAGCAGTTCTTC. The chain couples TRBV13 to TRBJ2-1; TRBD2 is a possible D gene (6 bases). V was clipped by 2 bases and J by 5 bases, with 16 bases between them. Germline V gene data show CDR1 as PRHDT and CDR2 as FYEKMQ (reference sequence). This CDR3 region has 16 residues. Complete variable domain (other parts from reference TRBV13 and TRBJ2-1): AAGVIQSPRHLIKEKRETATLKCYPIPRHDTVYWYQQGPGQDPQFLISFYEKMQSDKGSIPDRFSAQQFSDYHSELNMSSLELGDSALYFCASSLPSPSEDNEQFFGPGTRLTVL.

For the CDR3, the DNA is TGTGCCAGCCGGGGACTGCTTAATGAAAAACTGTTTTTT. Translation: CASRGLLNEKLFF. V and J are TRBV25-1 and TRBJ1-4; possibly TRBD1 for D (5 bases). There are 13 residues in the CDR3. Trimming removed 8 bases at V and 4 bases at J, with 11 bases between. The V gene's germline CDR1 is MGHDK and CDR2 SYGVNS.

The chain uses TRBV27 and TRBJ2-7, with 11 bases matching TRBD2. V lost 5 bases, J lost 6 bases, and 9 bases stayed unmatched. Germline CDR1 reads MNHEY; CDR2 reads SMNVEV (reference sequence). The length of the CDR3 is 15 residues. The CDR3 reads CASSHTSGSIFEQYF. The DNA for the CDR3 is TGTGCCAGCAGTCATACTAGCGGGAGTATTTTCGAGCAGTACTTC.

This clone was counted once. The chain uses TRBV7-6 and TRBJ2-2; TRBD2 matches 13 bases. This CDR3 spans 16 amino acids. V trimming: 5 bases; J trimming: 7 bases; junction bases outside the gene matches: 7. CDR1 is SGHVS and CDR2 is FNYEAQ in the germline V gene. The CDR3 DNA reads as TGTGCCAGCAGCCGAACTAGCGGGAGGGGGATCGGGGAGCTGTTTTTT. Amino acids: CASSRTSGRGIGELFF.

V usage is TRBV6-1 and J usage is TRBJ2-7, with 8 bases matching TRBD2. The CDR3 has 13 residues. Germline V gives CDR1 MNHNS, CDR2 SASEGT. The ends lost 7 bases at V and 0 bases at J; junction bases unmatched: 2. DNA of the CDR3: TGTGCCAGCAACAGCGGGAGCTCCTACGAGCAGTACTTC. It codes for CASNSGSSYEQYF.

The rearrangement joins TRBV7-9 to TRBJ2-1, with TRBD1 matching over 7 bases. V lost 1 base, J lost 3 bases, and 3 bases stayed unmatched. Per the germline V gene, CDR1 is SEHNR and CDR2 is FQNEAQ (reference sequence). This CDR3 is built from 15 residues. The CDR3 sequence: CASSLEQGFYNEQFF. The DNA of the CDR3 is TGTGCCAGCAGCTTAGAACAGGGGTTCTACAATGAGCAGTTCTTC.

The V and J genes are TRBV9 and TRBJ2-7, with 8 bases lining up with TRBD2. The CDR3 covers 13 residues. Germline lookup yields CDR1 SGDLS and CDR2 YYNGEE. V gave up 4 bases and J gave up 3 bases; unmatched junction bases: 3. The CDR3 spells CASSTGGDYEQYF. In DNA form, the CDR3 reads TGTGCCAGCAGCACCGGGGGGGACTACGAGCAGTACTTC. Filled out from reference TRBV9 and TRBJ2-7, the complete variable domain reads DSGVTQTPKHLITATGQRVTLRCSPRSGDLSVYWYQQSLDQGLQFLIQYYNGEERAKGNILERFSAQQFPDLHSELNLSSLELGDSALYFCASSTGGDYEQYFGPGTRLTVT.

CDR3: CASSAGLANTDTQYF. The CDR3 region has the DNA TGTGCCAGCAGCGCCGGACTAGCCAACACAGATACGCAGTATTTT. The chain employs TRBV9 and TRBJ2-3; 8 nucleotides line up with TRBD2. Trimming at V came to 3 bases and at J to 2 bases, leaving 5 bases not matched to a gene. Germline loops: CDR1 SGDLS, CDR2 YYNGEE. This CDR3 comprises 15 residues.

J is TRBJ1-1 and V is TRBV27, with D uncertain. Germline V gives CDR1 MNHEY, CDR2 SMNVEV (reference sequence). This CDR3 has 15 residues. V was trimmed by 4 bases and J by 4 bases, leaving 16 bases between them. The CDR3 is CASSSLGRPPTEAFF. CDR3 bases: TGTGCCAGCAGTTCCTTAGGGAGGCCTCCCACTGAAGCTTTCTTT.

The V call is TRBV7-9, the J call TRBJ2-1, with TRBD2 matching 11 bases. With V trimmed by 4 bases and J by 2 bases, 10 bases remained unmatched. Germline CDR1 SEHNR, CDR2 FQNEAQ (reference sequence). CDR3 length: 18 residues. CDR3 DNA: TGTGCCAGCAGCTCAGCGAGGACTAGCGGGCCCCCCTACAATGAGCAGTTCTTC. Its protein is CASSSARTSGPPYNEQFF. Using reference TRBV7-9 and TRBJ2-1 for the parts outside the CDR3, the full variable domain is DTGVSQNPRHKITKRGQNVTFRCDPISEHNRLYWYRQTLGQGPEFLTYFQNEAQLEKSRLLSDRFSAERPKGSFSTLEIQRTEQGDSAMYLCASSSARTSGPPYNEQFFGPGTRLTVL.

The chain has TRBV2 and TRBJ2-7, with 13 bases matching TRBD2. Germline V gives CDR1 SNHLY, CDR2 FYNNEI. CDR3 length: 15 residues. V trimming: 5 bases; J trimming: 5 bases; junction bases outside the gene matches: 6. The CDR3 loop reads CASSQGLAGPNEQYF. DNA for the CDR3: TGTGCCAGCAGTCAGGGACTAGCGGGACCCAACGAGCAGTACTTC.

The genes are TRBV5-1 and TRBJ2-4, with a possible D match to TRBD1 (6 bases). The CDR3 sequence is 17 residues long. Germline V gives CDR1 SGHRS, CDR2 YFSETQ. Between the trimmed V and J ends, which lost 4 bases and 0 bases, there was a span of 17 bases. The CDR3 here is CASSTGPERLAKNIQYF. The DNA of the CDR3 is TGCGCCAGCAGCACAGGGCCGGAGAGACTAGCCAAAAACATTCAGTACTTC.

About this clone itself: Within the sample, other DNA sequences also encode this same CDR3. This chain uses TRBV28 with TRBJ2-7; D is ambiguous. With 3 bases removed from V and 1 base from J, the gap between germline ends came to 4 bases. There are 12 residues in the CDR3. Germline values: CDR1 MDHEN, CDR2 SYDVKM. CDR3 region: CASSLQSYEQYF. The DNA of the CDR3 is TGTGCCAGCAGTTTGCAGTCCTACGAGCAGTACTTC.

The chain uses TRBV18 and TRBJ2-3; a weak D match, TRBD1 (5 bases). Germline-derived CDR1 and CDR2 are KGHSH and LQKENI. This CDR3 region has 14 residues. V lost 2 bases and J lost 5, with 11 bases in between. The CDR3 protein is CASSPMPGLDTQYF. The CDR3 DNA sequence: TGTGCCAGCTCACCAATGCCAGGGTTAGATACGCAGTATTTT. Together with reference TRBV18 and TRBJ2-3, the CDR3 gives the full variable domain: NAGVMQNPRHLVRRRGQEARLRCSPMKGHSHVYWYRQLPEEGLKFMVYLQKENIIDESGMPKERFSAEFPKEGPSILRIQQVVRGDSAAYFCASSPMPGLDTQYFGPGTRLTVL.

This clone appeared a few times. The genes are TRBV9 and TRBJ1-1; perhaps TRBD1 as D (5 bases). CDR1 is SGDLS, CDR2 YYNGEE, per germline. Trimming left V 2 bases short and J 4 bases short, with 12 bases between. CDR3 length: 14 amino acids. CDR3 coding DNA: TGTGCCAGCAGCGTCGGGGGATGGGGCACTGAAGCTTTCTTT. The encoded protein is CASSVGGWGTEAFF.

The chain couples TRBV18 to TRBJ1-2; no definite D call. This CDR3 has 11 amino acids. The V gene lost 3 bases and the J gene lost 10 bases, with 9 bases spanning the gap. Germline V CDR1 and CDR2: KGHSH, LQKENI. CDR3 DNA: TGTGCCAGCTCACCGGGCAGAGCCTACACCTTC. Translation: CASSPGRAYTF.

The chain carries TRBV6-4 and TRBJ2-1; 9 bases are shared with TRBD2. CDR3 length equals 14 residues. Trimming cost V 6 bases and J 8 bases; bases outside gene matches: 8. Germline CDR1 and CDR2: MRHNA and SNTAGT. Here the CDR3 reads CASSPGLAPDEQFF. The CDR3 DNA sequence: TGTGCCAGCAGCCCGGGACTAGCTCCCGATGAGCAGTTCTTC.

The chain couples TRBV6-5 to TRBJ2-3, with TRBD1 identical over 8 bases. V was pared by 5 bases and J by 8 bases, with 9 bases of the junction left unmatched. The CDR3 sequence is 14 residues long. Germline CDR1 MNHEY, CDR2 SVGAGI. The CDR3 bases are TGTGCCAGCAGTGGACAGGGTTCCGTTGGTACGCAGTATTTT. As protein: CASSGQGSVGTQYF.

V gene TRBV30 combines with J gene TRBJ2-7, with TRBD2 identical over 7 bases. Trimming took 4 bases from V and 2 from J; bases not matched to a gene: 11. Germline CDR1 and CDR2: GTSNPN and SVGIG (reference sequence). The length of the CDR3 is 15 residues. The CDR3 is CAWNRLAERPYEQYF. CDR3 coding DNA: TGTGCCTGGAACCGTCTAGCGGAACGACCCTACGAGCAGTACTTC.

V is TRBV18 and J is TRBJ1-1; TRBD1 matches 10 bases. V gave up 2 bases and J gave up 8 bases; unmatched junction bases: 5. The CDR3 has 14 residues. Germline values: CDR1 KGHSH, CDR2 LQKENI. The CDR3, as DNA: TGTGCCAGCTCACCAAGACAGGGGGCTGTGGAAGCTTTCTTT. It encodes CASSPRQGAVEAFF.

This clone was detected a few times. The V gene is TRBV29-1, the J gene TRBJ2-2; 8 positions agree with TRBD2. Germline V gene lookup returns CDR1 SQVTM and CDR2 ANQGSEA. This CDR3 spans 15 amino acids. The junction had 10 bases not matched to a gene; V was cut back by 5 bases and J by 5 bases. CDR3 nucleotide sequence: TGCAGCGTTCATAGCGGGAAAGTTGGTACCGGGGAGCTGTTTTTT. Encoded protein: CSVHSGKVGTGELFF.

V is TRBV15 and J is TRBJ1-2; D ambiguous. V lost 1 base and J 0 bases, leaving 6 bases between the germline ends. Germline CDR1 LNHNV, CDR2 YYDKDF (reference sequence). The CDR3 consists of 14 residues. The CDR3 here is CATSRVASNYGYTF. Here the CDR3 DNA reads TGTGCCACCAGCAGAGTAGCATCTAACTATGGCTACACCTTC.

The chain joins TRBV11-2 to TRBJ1-1, with D possibly matching TRBD1 (5 bases). With 0 bases removed from V and 4 bases from J, the gap between germline ends came to 12 bases. The CDR3 loop spans 15 amino acids. The germline gives CDR1 SGHAT, CDR2 FQNNGV. The CDR3 sequence is CASSLDRGGSTEAFF. CDR3 in DNA: TGTGCCAGCAGCTTAGATCGGGGGGGGTCCACTGAAGCTTTCTTT.

The chain carries TRBV25-1 and TRBJ2-5; tentatively, D is TRBD2 (6 bases). The CDR3 runs 15 residues. V lost 1 base and J 0 bases, leaving 9 bases between the germline ends. Germline V gives CDR1 MGHDK, CDR2 SYGVNS. The CDR3 is CASSEFQRDQETQYF. The CDR3, as DNA: TGTGCCAGCAGTGAATTCCAGCGGGACCAAGAGACCCAGTACTTC.

The rearrangement joins TRBV4-3 to TRBJ2-7, with 9 bases aligning to TRBD1. CDR3 length: 17 amino acids. V shed 2 bases, J shed 1 base, and the junction held 9 bases outside the gene matches. Looked up from germline, CDR1 is LGHNA and CDR2 is YSLEER. DNA of the CDR3: TGCGCCAGCAGCCAATACCTTACAGGGGGCTCTTCCTACGAGCAGTACTTC. Residues: CASSQYLTGGSSYEQYF.

The V and J genes are TRBV7-9 and TRBJ2-7; D might be TRBD2 (6 bases). The CDR3 consists of 14 residues. V was clipped by 5 bases and J by 1 base, with 12 bases between them. Germline lookup yields CDR1 SEHNR and CDR2 FQNEAQ (reference sequence). The CDR3 here is CASSPPGGSYEQYF. CDR3 in DNA: TGTGCCAGCAGCCCACCCGGAGGGTCCTACGAGCAGTACTTC.

The gene calls are TRBV5-8 and TRBJ2-5, with TRBD1 identical over 9 bases. Per the germline V gene, CDR1 is SGHTS and CDR2 is YDEGEE. The V segment lost 3 bases and the J segment 3 bases; nucleotides outside the gene matches: 9. This CDR3 is built from 16 residues. The DNA for the CDR3 is TGTGCCAGCAGCTACCTCCGGGACAGGGATGAAGAGACCCAGTACTTC. Translated: CASSYLRDRDEETQYF.

V usage is TRBV20-1 and J usage is TRBJ1-2, with D perhaps matching TRBD1 (6 bases). Germline-derived CDR1 and CDR2 are DFQATT and SNEGSKA (reference sequence). The CDR3 is 10 residues long. Trimming left V 5 bases short and J 8 bases short, with 9 bases between. The CDR3 loop is CSAPGDGYTF. DNA for the CDR3: TGCAGTGCTCCAGGGGACGGCTACACCTTC.